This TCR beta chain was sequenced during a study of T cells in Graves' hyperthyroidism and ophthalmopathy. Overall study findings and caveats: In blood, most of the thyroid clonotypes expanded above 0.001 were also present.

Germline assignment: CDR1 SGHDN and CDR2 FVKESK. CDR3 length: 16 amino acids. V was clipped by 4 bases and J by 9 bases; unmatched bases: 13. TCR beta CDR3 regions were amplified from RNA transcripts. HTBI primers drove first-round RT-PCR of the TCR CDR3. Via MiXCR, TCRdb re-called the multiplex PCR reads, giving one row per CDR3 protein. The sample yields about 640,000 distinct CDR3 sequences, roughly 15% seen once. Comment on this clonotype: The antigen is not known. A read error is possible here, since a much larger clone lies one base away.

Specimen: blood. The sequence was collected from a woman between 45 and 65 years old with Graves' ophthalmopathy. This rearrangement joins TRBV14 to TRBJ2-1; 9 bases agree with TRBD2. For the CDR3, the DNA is TGTGCCAGCAGCCGACGAGGGACTAGCCCGAAAGGTGAGCAGTTCTTC. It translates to CASSRRGTSPKGEQFF.